This passage covers 14 T cell receptor beta chains from one sample sequenced in a study of blood T cells in healthy people across ages (dated by TCRdb to about 2015). The library relied on 5' RACE. The instrument was an Illumina HiSeq 2500. A second PCR of roughly 6 to 11 cycles was run with a J-beta primer mix and a sample-barcoded 5' primer. TCRdb took the public reads, trimmed them with fastp at Q25, ran MiXCR for clone calling and kept in-frame beta chains. Entries that share a CDR3 protein sequence are merged under the most common genes and DNA. This sample comprises some 800,000 distinct CDR3 sequences, 20% to 25% of them detected only once. Under 4.5% of the sample goes to the ten largest clones. These data also formed part of another study, on T cells of mothers and their children.

The sequencing input was blood. Receptor source: a boy aged 5-17 years in good health.

This clonotype has just a few counts. The chain links TRBV7-2 to TRBJ1-4; TRBD1 aligns across 12 bases. V shed 5 bases and J 8 bases; nucleotides not matched to a gene: 6. Germline loops: CDR1 SGHTA, CDR2 FQGNSA. This CDR3 spans 15 amino acids. The CDR3 coding sequence is TGTGCCAGCAGCCCCGGGACAGGGGGCGTGGAAAAACTGTTTTTT. It is translated as CASSPGTGGVEKLFF.

The chain links TRBV5-5 to TRBJ1-2; 8 nucleotides agree with TRBD1. The CDR3 spans 15 residues. V lost 4 bases to trimming and J lost 0 bases; unmatched junction nucleotides: 5. CDR1 is SGHKS and CDR2 is YYEKEE in the germline V gene (reference sequence). The CDR3 region is CASSNRGDANYGYTF. In DNA, the CDR3 is TGTGCCAGCAGCAACAGGGGGGACGCTAACTATGGCTACACCTTC. The variable domain in full, completed from reference TRBV5-5 and TRBJ1-2, reads DAGVTQSPTHLIKTRGQQVTLRCSPISGHKSVSWYQQVLGQGPQFIFQYYEKEERGRGNFPDRFSARQFPNYSSELNVNALLLGDSALYLCASSNRGDANYGYTFGSGTRLTVV.

The sample holds a few counts of this clonotype. V is TRBV30 and J is TRBJ2-4; 8 positions match TRBD1. With V trimmed by 4 bases and J by 9 bases, 5 bases remained unmatched. The CDR3 has 12 amino acids. Germline values: CDR1 GTSNPN, CDR2 SVGIG (reference sequence). CDR3 in DNA: TGTGCCTGGAATACAGGGGGTGGCATTCAGTACTTC. It translates to CAWNTGGGIQYF. Based on the CDR3 plus reference TRBV30 and TRBJ2-4, the full variable domain is SQTIHQWPATLVQPVGSPLSLECTVEGTSNPNLYWYRQAAGRGLQLLFYSVGIGQISSEVPQNLSASRPQDRQFILSSKKLLLSDSGFYLCAWNTGGGIQYFGAGTRLSVL.

In its sample, this clonotype was seen a few times. The chain uses TRBV15 and TRBJ2-3; possible D gene TRBD2, 5 bases. Per the germline V gene, CDR1 is LNHNV and CDR2 is YYDKDF (reference sequence). CDR3 size: 16 residues. Trimming shortened V by 0 bases and J by 6 bases, and 16 bases separated the two germline ends. CDR3 DNA: TGTGCCACCAGCAGAGATTCAGCGGAGGTGCGTGATACGCAGTATTTT. Protein: CATSRDSAEVRDTQYF. The full variable domain, rest sourced from reference TRBV15 and TRBJ2-3, is DAMVIQNPRYQVTQFGKPVTLSCSQTLNHNVMYWYQQKSSQAPKLLFHYYDKDFNNEADTPDNFQSRRPNTSFCFLDIRSPGLGDTAMYLCATSRDSAEVRDTQYFGPGTRLTVL.

This clonotype turned up a few times. The junction differs from germline at one of its ends, possibly a read error. This CDR3 reads CASSDEDRYNGQFF. CDR3 bases: TGTGCCAGCAGTGATGAGGACCGTTACAATGGGCAGTTCTTC. The V call is TRBV2, the J call TRBJ2-1; no firm D call. Germline assignment: CDR1 SNHLY and CDR2 FYNNEI. The CDR3 loop spans 14 amino acids. The entire variable domain, with the rest obtained from reference TRBV2 and TRBJ2-1, is as follows: EPEVTQTPSHQVTQMGQEVILRCVPISNHLYFYWYRQILGQKVEFLVSFYNNEISEKSEIFDDQFSVERPDGSNFTLKIRSTKLEDSAMYFCASSDEDRYNGQFFGPGTRLTVL.

The rearrangement joins TRBV7-2 to TRBJ2-5, with a possible D match to TRBD1 (5 bases). The V gene's germline CDR1 is SGHTA and CDR2 FQGNSA. Trimming pared 2 bases from V and 4 bases from J, leaving 11 bases between. The CDR3 spans 14 residues. CDR3: CASSLQGSRETQYF. The CDR3 DNA is TGTGCCAGCAGCTTACAGGGTTCAAGAGAGACCCAGTACTTC.

The chain uses TRBV19 and TRBJ2-1; TRBD2 matches 8 bases. Germline V gives CDR1 LNHDA, CDR2 SQIVND (reference sequence). The CDR3 has 11 residues. The V segment lost 6 bases and the J segment 13 bases; nucleotides outside the gene matches: 5. The CDR3 sequence is CASSAGLEQFF. As DNA, the CDR3 is TGTGCCAGTAGCGCGGGACTAGAACAGTTCTTC.

The rearrangement joins TRBV7-2 to TRBJ1-2; possible D gene TRBD1, 5 bases. There are 17 residues in the CDR3. The V gene's germline CDR1 is SGHTA and CDR2 FQGNSA. The V and J ends lost 2 bases and 4 bases respectively, with 20 bases between them. CDR3 sequence reads: CASSLRDPTRGSYGYTF. CDR3 in DNA: TGTGCCAGCAGCTTACGAGACCCAACTAGGGGCTCCTATGGCTACACCTTC.

This clonotype was seen a few times. The rearrangement links TRBV6-2 or TRBV6-3 to TRBJ2-1; TRBD2 matches at 7 bases. The assigned J gene may be wrong: the sequence end matches TRBJ2-7 better. The CDR3 is 16 amino acids. Germline CDR1 is MNHEY and CDR2 is SVGEGT. In nucleotides, the CDR3 is TGTGCCAGCAGTTACTCGTTTGGGCTAGCGGCCTACGAGCAGTACTTC. Translation gives CASSYSFGLAAYEQYF.

The chain recombines TRBV20-1 with TRBJ2-5, with D perhaps matching TRBD1 (6 bases). Germline V gene lookup returns CDR1 DFQATT and CDR2 SNEGSKA (reference sequence). The V and J ends lost 0 bases and 4 bases respectively, with 12 bases between them. The CDR3 loop spans 14 amino acids. Here the CDR3 reads CSARDQGKGETQYF. The CDR3 nucleotides are TGCAGTGCTAGAGATCAGGGGAAAGGAGAGACCCAGTACTTC.

V is TRBV27 and J is TRBJ1-4; perhaps TRBD1 as D (5 bases). The CDR3 is made up of 13 amino acids. The V end was cut by 5 bases, the J end by 7 bases, with 11 bases between. From germline, CDR1 is MNHEY and CDR2 SMNVEV (reference sequence). The CDR3 here is CASSQGWSEKLFF. CDR3 sequence (DNA): TGTGCCAGCAGTCAGGGTTGGAGTGAAAAACTGTTTTTT.

The chain recombines TRBV5-6 with TRBJ2-1; TRBD2 matches at 9 bases. This CDR3 contains 16 residues. Germline lookup yields CDR1 SGHDT and CDR2 YYEEEE. V gave up 4 bases and J gave up 9 bases; unmatched junction bases: 14. CDR3 DNA: TGTGCCAGCAGCGCCCCGGGACTAGCCGCTTGGGGTGAGCAGTTCTTC. Amino acids: CASSAPGLAAWGEQFF.

This clonotype was seen only a few times. The chain uses TRBV20-1 and TRBJ2-1; TRBD2 aligns across 12 bases. Germline trimming cut 2 bases from V and 8 bases from J; bases unmatched to any gene: 7. This CDR3 has 15 amino acids. Germline CDR1 and CDR2: DFQATT and SNEGSKA (reference sequence). CDR3 protein: CSARSTTSGSHEQFF. The CDR3 nucleotides are TGCAGTGCTAGAAGCACGACTAGCGGGAGTCATGAGCAGTTCTTC.

This clonotype was picked up a small number of times. This chain links TRBV12-3 or TRBV12-4 with TRBJ1-5; D gene ambiguous. The CDR3 consists of 13 residues. V was cut by 6 bases and J by 10 bases, with 16 bases left in between. CDR3 region: CASSLEPISPQHF. CDR3 coding DNA: TGTGCCAGCAGCCTTGAGCCGATCTCCCCCCAGCATTTT.